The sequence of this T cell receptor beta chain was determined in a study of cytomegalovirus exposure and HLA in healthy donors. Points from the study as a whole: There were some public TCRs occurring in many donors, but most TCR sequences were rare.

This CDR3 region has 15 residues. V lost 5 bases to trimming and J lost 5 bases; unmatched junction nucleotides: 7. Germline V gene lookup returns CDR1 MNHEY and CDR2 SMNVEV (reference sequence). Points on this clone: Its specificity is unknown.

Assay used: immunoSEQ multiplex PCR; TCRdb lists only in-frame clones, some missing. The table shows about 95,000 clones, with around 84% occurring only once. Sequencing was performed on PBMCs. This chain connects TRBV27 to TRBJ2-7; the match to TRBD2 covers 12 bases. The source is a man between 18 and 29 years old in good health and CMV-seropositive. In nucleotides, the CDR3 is TGTGCCAGCAGTAGTAAGGGACTAGCGGGCGACGAGCAGTACTTC. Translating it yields CASSSKGLAGDEQYF.